Reported below is one T cell receptor (beta chain). The antigen remains undetermined. These data belong to a study of T cell responses to AZD1222 COVID-19 vaccine. Study details: Pooled samples include second doses given at about 4 or 12 weeks.

Points from the study as a whole: Among AZD1222 vaccinees, only six or seven were seropositive at baseline. Unmutated regions of variants are reportedly targeted by nearly half of spike-specific TCRs.

TCRdb's table, derived via immunoSEQ multiplex PCR, lists solely in-frame clones and lacks some. The sample has some 200,000 clones, about 90% seen once. The germline V gene encodes CDR1 GTSNPN and CDR2 SVGIG (reference sequence). The CDR3 runs 15 residues. With V trimmed by 2 bases and J by 2 bases, 4 bases remained unmatched. The chain recombines TRBV30 with TRBJ2-3; 10 bases fit TRBD2. The sequence derives from an adult in good health. Sequenced here: peripheral blood, sampled on day 0 of AZD1222 vaccination. CDR3 protein: CAWSLLAGLTDTQYF. CDR3 bases: TGTGCCTGGAGTCTACTAGCGGGACTCACAGATACGCAGTATTTT.